The following is a T cell receptor beta chain sequence with its context. The source of the sample is a study of control samples from healthy donors and cancer patients. This CDR3 has 14 amino acids. Germline loops: CDR1 KGHSH, CDR2 LQKENI. The V and J ends lost 4 bases and 5 bases respectively, with 15 bases between them. Profiled with immunoSEQ multiplex PCR; TCRdb holds only in-frame clones, not every one. Of about 100,000 clones detected, approximately 84% appear once; the ten largest clones hold about 7%. The source is a man younger than 35 in good health. The material sequenced was blood. The V gene is TRBV18, the J gene TRBJ2-7; D remains ambiguous. The CDR3 DNA reads as TGTGCCAGCTCACGCCAGGCTATCCTAAACGAGCAGTACTTC. It encodes CASSRQAILNEQYF.